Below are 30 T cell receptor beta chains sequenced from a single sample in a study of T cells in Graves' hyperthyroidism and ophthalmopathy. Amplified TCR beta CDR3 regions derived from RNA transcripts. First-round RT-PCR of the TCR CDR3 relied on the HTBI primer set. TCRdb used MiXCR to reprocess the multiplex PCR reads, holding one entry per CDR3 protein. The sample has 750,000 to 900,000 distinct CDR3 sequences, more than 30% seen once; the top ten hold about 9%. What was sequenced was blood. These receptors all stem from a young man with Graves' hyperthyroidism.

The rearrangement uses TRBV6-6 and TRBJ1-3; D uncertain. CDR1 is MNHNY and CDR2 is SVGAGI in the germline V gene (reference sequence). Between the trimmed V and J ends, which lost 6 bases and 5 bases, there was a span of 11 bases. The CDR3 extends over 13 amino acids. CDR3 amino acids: CASRDSLRNTIYF. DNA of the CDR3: TGTGCCAGCAGAGACTCTCTTAGAAACACCATATATTTT.

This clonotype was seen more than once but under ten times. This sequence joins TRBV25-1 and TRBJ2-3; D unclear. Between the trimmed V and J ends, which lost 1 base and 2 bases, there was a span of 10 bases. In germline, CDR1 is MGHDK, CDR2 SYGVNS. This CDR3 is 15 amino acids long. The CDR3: CASSELVRATDTQYF. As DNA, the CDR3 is TGTGCCAGCAGTGAATTGGTACGGGCCACAGATACGCAGTATTTT.

The CDR3 coding sequence is TGCAGCCGGAACAGTTACACCGGGGAGCTGTTTTTT. Amino acids: CSRNSYTGELFF. The chain links TRBV29-1 to TRBJ2-2; D remains ambiguous. The germline V and J ends were trimmed by 8 bases and 3 bases, with 10 bases remaining between them. This CDR3 is built from 12 residues. CDR1 and CDR2 from the germline V gene are SQVTM and ANQGSEA.

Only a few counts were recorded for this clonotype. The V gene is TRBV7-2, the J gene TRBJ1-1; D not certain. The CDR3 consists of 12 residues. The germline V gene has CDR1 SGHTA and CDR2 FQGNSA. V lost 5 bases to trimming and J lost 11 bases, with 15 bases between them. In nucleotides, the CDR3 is TGTGCCAGCAGCCTATGGCTGGGCCGGGCTTTCTTT. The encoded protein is CASSLWLGRAFF.

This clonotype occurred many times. CDR3 protein: CASSTGAEAKTQYF. CDR3 DNA sequence: TGTGCCAGCAGTACGGGGGCCGAGGCAAAGACCCAGTACTTC. This sequence joins TRBV2 and TRBJ2-5; D is tentatively TRBD1 or TRBD2 (6 bases each). This CDR3 spans 14 amino acids. Germline V gene data show CDR1 as SNHLY and CDR2 as FYNNEI. Trimming removed 5 bases from V and 6 bases from J, with 16 bases in between.

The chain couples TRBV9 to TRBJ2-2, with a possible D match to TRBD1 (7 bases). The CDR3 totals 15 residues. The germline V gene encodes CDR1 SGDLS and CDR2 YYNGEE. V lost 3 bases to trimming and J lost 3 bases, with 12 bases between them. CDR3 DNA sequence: TGTGCCAGCAGCGCAGGGGGGTCCGACACCGGGGAGCTGTTTTTT. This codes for CASSAGGSDTGELFF. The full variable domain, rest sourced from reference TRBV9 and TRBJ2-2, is DSGVTQTPKHLITATGQRVTLRCSPRSGDLSVYWYQQSLDQGLQFLIQYYNGEERAKGNILERFSAQQFPDLHSELNLSSLELGDSALYFCASSAGGSDTGELFFGEGSRLTVL.

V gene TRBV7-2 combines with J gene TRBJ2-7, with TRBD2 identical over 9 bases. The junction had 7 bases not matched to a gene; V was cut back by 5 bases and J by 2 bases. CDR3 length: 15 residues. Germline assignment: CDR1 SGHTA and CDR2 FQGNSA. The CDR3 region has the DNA TGTGCCAGCAGCCGTGTGAGCGGGGGGACCTACGAGCAGTACTTC. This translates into CASSRVSGGTYEQYF.

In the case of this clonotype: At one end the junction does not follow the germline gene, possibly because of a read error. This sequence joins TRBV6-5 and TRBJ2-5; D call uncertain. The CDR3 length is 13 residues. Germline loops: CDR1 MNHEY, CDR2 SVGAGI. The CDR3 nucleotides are TGTGCCATCAGTGCCCGGGCGGAGGAGACCCAGTACTTC. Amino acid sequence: CAISARAEETQYF.

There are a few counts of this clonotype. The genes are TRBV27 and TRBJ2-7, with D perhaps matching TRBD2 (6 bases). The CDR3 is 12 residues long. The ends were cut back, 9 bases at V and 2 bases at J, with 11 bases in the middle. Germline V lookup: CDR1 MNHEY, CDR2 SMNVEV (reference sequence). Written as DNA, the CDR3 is TGTGCCAGTGCCGCGGGACCCTACGAGCAGTACTTC. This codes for CASAAGPYEQYF.

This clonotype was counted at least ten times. This CDR3 reads CSVTGGSSGNTIYF. CDR3 coding DNA: TGCAGCGTAACAGGGGGTAGCTCTGGAAACACCATATATTTT. V usage is TRBV29-1 and J usage is TRBJ1-3; 8 bases agree with TRBD1. The V gene end was trimmed by 6 bases and the J gene end by 0 bases; junction bases not matched to a gene: 4. CDR3 length: 14 amino acids. Germline V lookup: CDR1 SQVTM, CDR2 ANQGSEA.

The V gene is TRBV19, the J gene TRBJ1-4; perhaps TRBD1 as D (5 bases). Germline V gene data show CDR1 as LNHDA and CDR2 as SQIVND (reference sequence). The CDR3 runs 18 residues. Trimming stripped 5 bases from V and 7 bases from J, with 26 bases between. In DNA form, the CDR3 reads TGTGCCAGTAGTCCAAGCTCCGGGACTCCTGGGGGGAGTGAAAAACTGTTTTTT. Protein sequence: CASSPSSGTPGGSEKLFF.

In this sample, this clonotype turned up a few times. CDR3 nucleotides: TGCGCCAGCAGCTTGGGGGACGCCTCCTACGAGCAGTACTTC. Translated: CASSLGDASYEQYF. The gene calls are TRBV5-1 and TRBJ2-7; D possibly uses TRBD1 or TRBD2 (5 bases each). The ends were cut back, 0 bases at V and 0 bases at J, with 7 bases in the middle. This CDR3 region has 14 residues. Germline assignment: CDR1 SGHRS and CDR2 YFSETQ.

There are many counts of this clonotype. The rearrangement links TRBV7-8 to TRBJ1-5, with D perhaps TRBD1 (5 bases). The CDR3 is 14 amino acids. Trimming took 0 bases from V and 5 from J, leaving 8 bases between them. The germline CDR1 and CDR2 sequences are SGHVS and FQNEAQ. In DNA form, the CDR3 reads TGTGCCAGCAGCTTAGCAGGGGAGTATCAGCCCCAGCATTTT. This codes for CASSLAGEYQPQHF.

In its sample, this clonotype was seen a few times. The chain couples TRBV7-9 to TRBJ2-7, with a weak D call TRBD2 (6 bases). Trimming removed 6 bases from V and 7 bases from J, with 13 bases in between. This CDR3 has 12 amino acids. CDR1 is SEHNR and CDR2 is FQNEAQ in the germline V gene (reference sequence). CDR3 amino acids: CASSWTIGEQYF. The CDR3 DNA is TGTGCCAGCAGTTGGACTATAGGAGAGCAGTACTTC.

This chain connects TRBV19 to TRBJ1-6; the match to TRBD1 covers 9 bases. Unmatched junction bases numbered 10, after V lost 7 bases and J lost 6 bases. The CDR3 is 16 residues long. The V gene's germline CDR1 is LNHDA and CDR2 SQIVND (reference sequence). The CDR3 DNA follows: TGTGCCAGTATTCCCATCGACAGGGGGATTAATTCACCCCTCCACTTT. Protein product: CASIPIDRGINSPLHF.

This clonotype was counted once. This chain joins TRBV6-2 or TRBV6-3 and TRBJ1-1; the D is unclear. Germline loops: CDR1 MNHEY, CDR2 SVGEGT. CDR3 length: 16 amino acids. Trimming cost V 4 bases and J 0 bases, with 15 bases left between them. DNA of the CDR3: TGTGCCAGCAGTTTATTGGAGGCAGGTCTGAACACTGAAGCTTTCTTT. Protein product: CASSLLEAGLNTEAFF.

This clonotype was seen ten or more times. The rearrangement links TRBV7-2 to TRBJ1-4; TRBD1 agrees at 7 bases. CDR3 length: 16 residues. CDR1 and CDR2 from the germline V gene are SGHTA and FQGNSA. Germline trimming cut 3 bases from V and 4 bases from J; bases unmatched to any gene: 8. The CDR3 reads CASSLMPGQSNEKLFF. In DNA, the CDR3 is TGTGCCAGCAGCTTGATGCCGGGACAGAGTAATGAAAAACTGTTTTTT.

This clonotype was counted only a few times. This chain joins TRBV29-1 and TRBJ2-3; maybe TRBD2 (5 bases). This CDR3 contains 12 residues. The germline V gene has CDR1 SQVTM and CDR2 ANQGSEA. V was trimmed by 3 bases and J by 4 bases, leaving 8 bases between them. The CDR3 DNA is TGCAGCGTTGATGTGGGAGCAGATACGCAGTATTTT. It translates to CSVDVGADTQYF.

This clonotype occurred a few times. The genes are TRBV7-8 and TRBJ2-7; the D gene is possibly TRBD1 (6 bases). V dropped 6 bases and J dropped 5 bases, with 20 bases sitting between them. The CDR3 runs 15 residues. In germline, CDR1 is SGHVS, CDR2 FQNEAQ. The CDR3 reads CASSSPGQNPHEQYF. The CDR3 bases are TGTGCCAGCAGTTCCCCCGGACAGAACCCCCACGAGCAGTACTTC.

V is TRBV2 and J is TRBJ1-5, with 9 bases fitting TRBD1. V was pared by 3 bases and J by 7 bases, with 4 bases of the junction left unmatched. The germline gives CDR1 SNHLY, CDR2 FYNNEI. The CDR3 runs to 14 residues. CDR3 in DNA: TGTGCCAGCAGTGAGGGACAGGGTAGCCAGCCCCAGCATTTT. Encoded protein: CASSEGQGSQPQHF. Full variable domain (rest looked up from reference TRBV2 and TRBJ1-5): EPEVTQTPSHQVTQMGQEVILRCVPISNHLYFYWYRQILGQKVEFLVSFYNNEISEKSEIFDDQFSVERPDGSNFTLKIRSTKLEDSAMYFCASSEGQGSQPQHFGDGTRLSIL.

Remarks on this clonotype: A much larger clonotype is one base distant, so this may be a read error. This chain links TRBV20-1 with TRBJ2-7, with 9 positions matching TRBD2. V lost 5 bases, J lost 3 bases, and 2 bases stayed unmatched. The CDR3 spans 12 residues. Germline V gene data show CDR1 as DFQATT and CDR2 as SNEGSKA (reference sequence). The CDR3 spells CSAGGRDYEQYF. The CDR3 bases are TGCAGTGCTGGCGGGAGGGACTACGAGCAGTACTTC.

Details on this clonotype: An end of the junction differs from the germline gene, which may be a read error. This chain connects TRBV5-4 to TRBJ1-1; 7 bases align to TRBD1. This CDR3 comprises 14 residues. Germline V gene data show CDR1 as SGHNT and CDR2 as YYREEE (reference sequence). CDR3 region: CCIGSGTVNTEAFF. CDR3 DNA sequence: TGCTGTATCGGCAGCGGGACAGTGAACACTGAAGCTTTCTTT. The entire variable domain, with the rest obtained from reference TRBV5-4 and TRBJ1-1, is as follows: ETGVTQSPTHLIKTRGQQVTLRCSSQSGHNTVSWYQQALGQGPQFIFQYYREEENGRGNFPPRFSGLQFPNYSSELNVNALELDDSALYLCCIGSGTVNTEAFFGQGTRLTVV.

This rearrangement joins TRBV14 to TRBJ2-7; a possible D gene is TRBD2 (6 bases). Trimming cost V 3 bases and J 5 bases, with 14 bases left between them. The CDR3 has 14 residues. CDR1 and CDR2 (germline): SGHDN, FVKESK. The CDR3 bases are TGTGCCAGCAGCCATGGGAGGCGAGGAAACGAGCAGTACTTC. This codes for CASSHGRRGNEQYF.

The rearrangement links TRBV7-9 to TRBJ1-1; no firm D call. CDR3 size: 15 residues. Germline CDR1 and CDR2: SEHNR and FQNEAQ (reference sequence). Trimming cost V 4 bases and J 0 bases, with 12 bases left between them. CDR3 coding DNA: TGTGCCAGCAGCTCCCCCGAAGGTGTGAACACTGAAGCTTTCTTT. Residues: CASSSPEGVNTEAFF.

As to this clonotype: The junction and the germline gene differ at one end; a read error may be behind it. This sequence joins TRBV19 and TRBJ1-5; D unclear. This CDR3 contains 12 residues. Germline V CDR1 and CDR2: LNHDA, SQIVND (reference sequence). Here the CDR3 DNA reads TGTGCCAGTAGTATTAGCAATCAGCACCAGCATTTT. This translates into CASSISNQHQHF.

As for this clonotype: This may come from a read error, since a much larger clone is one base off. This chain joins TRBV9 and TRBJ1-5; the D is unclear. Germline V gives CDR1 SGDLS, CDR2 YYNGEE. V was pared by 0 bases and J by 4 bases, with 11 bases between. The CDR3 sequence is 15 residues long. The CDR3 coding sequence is TGTGCCAGCAGCGTAGTTAGTGGAGGGAATCAGCCCCAGCATTTT. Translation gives CASSVVSGGNQPQHF.

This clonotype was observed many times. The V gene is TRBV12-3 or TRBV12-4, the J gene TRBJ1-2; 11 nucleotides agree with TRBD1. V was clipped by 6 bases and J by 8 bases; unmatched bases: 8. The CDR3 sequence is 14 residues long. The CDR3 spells CASSLGQGVEGYTF. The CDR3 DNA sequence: TGTGCCAGCAGCCTGGGACAGGGGGTAGAAGGCTACACCTTC.

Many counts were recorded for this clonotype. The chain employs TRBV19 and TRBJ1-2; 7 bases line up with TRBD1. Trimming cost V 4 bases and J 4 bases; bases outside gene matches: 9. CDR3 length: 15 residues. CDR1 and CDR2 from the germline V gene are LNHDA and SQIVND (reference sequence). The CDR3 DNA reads TGTGCCAGTAGTACCCCCGGGACAGTATTCTATGGCTACACCTTC. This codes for CASSTPGTVFYGYTF.

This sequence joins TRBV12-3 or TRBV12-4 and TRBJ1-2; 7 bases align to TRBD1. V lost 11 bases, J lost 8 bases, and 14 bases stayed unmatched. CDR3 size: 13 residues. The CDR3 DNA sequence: TGTGCCGGCTACGACAGGGCTGGAAAAGGCTACACCTTC. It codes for CAGYDRAGKGYTF.

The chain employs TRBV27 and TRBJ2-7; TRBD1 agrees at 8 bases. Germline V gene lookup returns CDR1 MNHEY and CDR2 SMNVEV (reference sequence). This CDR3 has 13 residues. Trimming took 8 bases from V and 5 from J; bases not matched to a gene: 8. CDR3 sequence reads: CASGWTGQHEQYF. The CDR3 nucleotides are TGTGCCAGCGGATGGACAGGGCAACACGAGCAGTACTTC.